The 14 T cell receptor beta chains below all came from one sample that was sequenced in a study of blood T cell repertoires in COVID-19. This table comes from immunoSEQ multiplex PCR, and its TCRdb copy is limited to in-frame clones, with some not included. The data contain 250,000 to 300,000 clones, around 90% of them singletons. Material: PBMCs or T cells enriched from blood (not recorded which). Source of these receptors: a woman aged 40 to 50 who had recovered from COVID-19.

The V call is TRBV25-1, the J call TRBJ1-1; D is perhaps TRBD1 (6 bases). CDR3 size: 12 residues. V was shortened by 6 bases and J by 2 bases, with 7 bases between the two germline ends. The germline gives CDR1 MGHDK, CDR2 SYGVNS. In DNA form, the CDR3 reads TGTGCCAGCAGCGGGACAAACACTGAAGCTTTCTTT. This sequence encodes CASSGTNTEAFF.

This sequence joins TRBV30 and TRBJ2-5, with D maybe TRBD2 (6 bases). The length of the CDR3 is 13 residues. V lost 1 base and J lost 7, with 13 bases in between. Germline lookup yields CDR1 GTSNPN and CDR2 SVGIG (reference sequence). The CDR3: CAWSGGVPWTQYF. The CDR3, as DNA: TGTGCCTGGAGTGGCGGGGTCCCATGGACCCAGTACTTC.

The CDR3, as DNA: TGTGCCTGGAGCAGGGGGGCGAGGTCTGAAGCTTTCTTT. Translated: CAWSRGARSEAFF. The chain recombines TRBV30 with TRBJ1-1; 7 bases agree with TRBD1. There are 13 residues in the CDR3. Germline CDR1 and CDR2: GTSNPN and SVGIG (reference sequence). The V and J ends lost 3 bases and 6 bases, in that order; junction bases with no gene match: 7. Using reference TRBV30 and TRBJ1-1 for the parts outside the CDR3, the full variable domain is SQTIHQWPATLVQPVGSPLSLECTVEGTSNPNLYWYRQAAGRGLQLLFYSVGIGQISSEVPQNLSASRPQDRQFILSSKKLLLSDSGFYLCAWSRGARSEAFFGQGTRLTVV.

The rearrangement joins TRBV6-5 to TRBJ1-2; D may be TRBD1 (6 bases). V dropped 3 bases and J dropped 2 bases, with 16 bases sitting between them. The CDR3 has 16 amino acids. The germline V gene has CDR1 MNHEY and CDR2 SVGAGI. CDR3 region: CASSYLISGANYGYTF. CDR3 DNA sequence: TGTGCCAGCAGTTATCTAATTTCAGGGGCAAACTATGGCTACACCTTC.

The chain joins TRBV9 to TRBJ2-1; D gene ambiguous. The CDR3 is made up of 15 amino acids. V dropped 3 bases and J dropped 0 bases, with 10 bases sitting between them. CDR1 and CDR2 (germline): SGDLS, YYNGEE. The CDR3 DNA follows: TGTGCCAGCAGCGGAACAGAGAGCTCCTACAATGAGCAGTTCTTC. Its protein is CASSGTESSYNEQFF.

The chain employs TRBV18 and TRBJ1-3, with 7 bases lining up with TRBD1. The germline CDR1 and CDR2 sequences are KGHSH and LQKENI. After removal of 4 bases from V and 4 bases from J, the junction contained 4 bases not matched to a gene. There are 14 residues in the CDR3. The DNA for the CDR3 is TGTGCCAGCTCACGGGACAGTCGCGGAAACACCATATATTTT. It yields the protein CASSRDSRGNTIYF.

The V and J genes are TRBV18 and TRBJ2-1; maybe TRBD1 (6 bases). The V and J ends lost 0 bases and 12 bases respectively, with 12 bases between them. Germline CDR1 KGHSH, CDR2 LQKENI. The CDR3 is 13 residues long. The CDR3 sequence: CASSPPNREGQFF. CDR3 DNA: TGTGCCAGCTCACCACCGAACAGGGAAGGGCAGTTCTTC.

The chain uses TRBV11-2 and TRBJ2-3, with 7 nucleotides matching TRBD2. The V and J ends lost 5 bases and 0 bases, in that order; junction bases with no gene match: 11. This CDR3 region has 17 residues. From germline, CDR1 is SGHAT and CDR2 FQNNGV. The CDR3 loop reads CASSQNSLAASTDTQYF. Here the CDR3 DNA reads TGTGCCAGCAGCCAAAATAGCCTAGCGGCCAGCACAGATACGCAGTATTTT. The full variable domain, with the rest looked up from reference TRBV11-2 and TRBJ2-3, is EAGVAQSPRYKIIEKRQSVAFWCNPISGHATLYWYQQILGQGPKLLIQFQNNGVVDDSQLPKDRFSAERLKGVDSTLKIQPAKLEDSAVYLCASSQNSLAASTDTQYFGPGTRLTVL.

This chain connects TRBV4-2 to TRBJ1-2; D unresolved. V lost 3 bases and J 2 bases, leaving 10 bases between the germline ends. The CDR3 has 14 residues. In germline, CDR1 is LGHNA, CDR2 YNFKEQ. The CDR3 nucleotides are TGTGCCAGCAGCCAGGAGGACGGCAACTATGGCTACACCTTC. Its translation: CASSQEDGNYGYTF.

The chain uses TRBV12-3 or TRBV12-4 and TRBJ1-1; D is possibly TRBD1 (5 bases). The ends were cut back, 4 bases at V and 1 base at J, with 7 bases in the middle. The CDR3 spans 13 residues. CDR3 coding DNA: TGTGCCAGCAGTTGGGGGGAGAACACTGAAGCTTTCTTT. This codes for CASSWGENTEAFF.

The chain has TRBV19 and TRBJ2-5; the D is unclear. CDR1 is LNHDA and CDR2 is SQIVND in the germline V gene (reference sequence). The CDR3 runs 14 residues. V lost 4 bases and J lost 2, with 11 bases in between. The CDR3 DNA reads TGTGCCAGTAGTACAGGCTACTCACAAGAGACCCAGTACTTC. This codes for CASSTGYSQETQYF.

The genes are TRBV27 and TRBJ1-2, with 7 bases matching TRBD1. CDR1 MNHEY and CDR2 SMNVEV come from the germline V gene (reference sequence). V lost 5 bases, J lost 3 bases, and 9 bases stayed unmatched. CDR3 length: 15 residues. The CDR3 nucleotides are TGTGCCAGCAGTATCAAATACACAGGGGACTATGGCTACACCTTC. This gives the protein CASSIKYTGDYGYTF.

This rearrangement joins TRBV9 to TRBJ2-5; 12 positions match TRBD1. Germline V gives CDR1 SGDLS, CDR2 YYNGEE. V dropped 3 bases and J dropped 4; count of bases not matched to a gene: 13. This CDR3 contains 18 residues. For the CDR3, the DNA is TGTGCCAGCAGCGCCGGGACAGGGGGCGCGGGATCACGAGAGACCCAGTACTTC. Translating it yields CASSAGTGGAGSRETQYF.

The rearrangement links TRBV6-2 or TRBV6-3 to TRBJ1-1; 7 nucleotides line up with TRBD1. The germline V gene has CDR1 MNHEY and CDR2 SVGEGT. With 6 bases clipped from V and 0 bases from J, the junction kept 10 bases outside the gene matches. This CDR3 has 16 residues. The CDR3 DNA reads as TGTGCCAGCAGCCCTCCTATGGACAGGATGAACACTGAAGCTTTCTTT. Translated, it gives CASSPPMDRMNTEAFF.